The 25 T cell receptor beta chains below come from one sample, sequenced in a study of T cells in Graves' hyperthyroidism and ophthalmopathy (dated by TCRdb to between 2018 and 2020). Library preparation used multiplex PCR. The data were produced on an Illumina HiSeq 2000. The TCR beta CDR3 regions were amplified from RNA transcripts. The TCR CDR3 was subjected to a first round of RT-PCR using the HTBI primer set and the Qiagen OneStep RT-PCR kit. TCRdb itself trimmed the public reads at Q25 with fastp, ran MiXCR and retained productive beta chains. Entries that share a CDR3 protein sequence are merged under the most common genes and DNA. The sample table lists about 570,000 distinct CDR3 sequences, about 15% of them with a count of one. The ten largest clones take up roughly 13% of the sample. The specimen was blood. All receptors derive from a middle-aged woman with Graves' hyperthyroidism.

At least ten counts were recorded for this clonotype. V gene TRBV11-2 combines with J gene TRBJ1-1; D is unclear. The V gene lost 1 base and the J gene lost 6 bases, with 18 bases spanning the gap. This CDR3 spans 16 amino acids. Germline V gives CDR1 SGHAT, CDR2 FQNNGV. In nucleotides, the CDR3 is TGTGCCAGCAGCTTAGCGAACCTAGGGAACGGGGCTGAAGCTTTCTTT. Protein: CASSLANLGNGAEAFF.

The chain recombines TRBV7-2 with TRBJ1-1, with a tentative D call TRBD1 (5 bases). The CDR3 contains 15 residues. The germline V gene has CDR1 SGHTA and CDR2 FQGNSA. Deletions cut 5 bases from V and 3 bases from J, with 16 bases between. CDR3 sequence: CASSLKAGLDTEAFF. As DNA, the CDR3 is TGTGCCAGCAGCCTAAAAGCGGGGCTCGACACTGAAGCTTTCTTT.

This clonotype was seen repeatedly, ten times or more. The chain employs TRBV20-1 and TRBJ2-1; TRBD2 matches at 8 bases. CDR3 length: 14 amino acids. Germline V lookup: CDR1 DFQATT, CDR2 SNEGSKA (reference sequence). J gave up 4 bases and V 1 base, and 3 bases lay outside the gene matches. The CDR3 region is CSARVSGRYNEQFF. Written as DNA, the CDR3 is TGCAGTGCTAGAGTGAGCGGGAGATACAATGAGCAGTTCTTC.

Ten or more counts support this clonotype. The V gene is TRBV20-1, the J gene TRBJ2-1; TRBD2 matches 9 bases. V trimming: 6 bases; J trimming: 6 bases; junction bases outside the gene matches: 12. This CDR3 is built from 15 residues. The V gene's germline CDR1 is DFQATT and CDR2 SNEGSKA (reference sequence). The CDR3 here is CSARRPGLAGNEQFF. For the CDR3, the DNA is TGCAGTGCGCGCAGACCGGGACTAGCAGGCAATGAGCAGTTCTTC.

This sequence joins TRBV20-1 and TRBJ1-1, with 8 nucleotides matching TRBD1. CDR3 length: 14 residues. J lost 5 bases, V lost 5 bases, and 10 bases had no gene match. Germline V CDR1 and CDR2: DFQATT, SNEGSKA (reference sequence). The CDR3 region has the DNA TGCAGTGCTTCCCGGACAGGGTTCGGTACTGAAGCTTTCTTT. The encoded protein is CSASRTGFGTEAFF.

In this sample, this clonotype turned up many times. The rearrangement links TRBV12-3 or TRBV12-4 to TRBJ2-1, with D maybe TRBD2 (7 bases). Trimming removed 5 bases at V and 2 bases at J, with 16 bases between. The CDR3 contains 16 residues. CDR3 DNA sequence: TGTGCCAGCAGTCTAGGAGCGCGGGGGCCCTACAATGAGCAGTTCTTC. It is translated as CASSLGARGPYNEQFF.

There are a few counts of this clonotype. The genes are TRBV27 and TRBJ2-7, with TRBD2 identical over 7 bases. The V gene's germline CDR1 is MNHEY and CDR2 SMNVEV (reference sequence). The V segment lost 2 bases and the J segment 5 bases; nucleotides outside the gene matches: 9. The CDR3 covers 15 residues. As DNA, the CDR3 is TGTGCCAGCAGTTTAAATTCCGGGAGGTCCGACGAGCAGTACTTC. Translation gives CASSLNSGRSDEQYF.

The rearrangement uses TRBV20-1 and TRBJ2-3; D gene unclear. Gene TRBJ1-5 matches the end of the DNA better, so the J call may be wrong. CDR1 DFQATT and CDR2 SNEGSKA come from the germline V gene (reference sequence). There are 12 residues in the CDR3. The CDR3 region is CSARLGLDTQHF. The CDR3 DNA follows: TGCAGTGCTAGACTGGGGTTAGATACGCAGCATTTT.

The chain uses TRBV18 and TRBJ2-1; TRBD2 agrees at 7 bases. From germline, CDR1 is KGHSH and CDR2 LQKENI. The trim removed 3 bases at V and 6 bases at J, leaving 11 bases unmatched. The CDR3 is made up of 16 amino acids. The chain's CDR3 is CASSPPQGASGNEQFF. The DNA of the CDR3 is TGTGCCAGCTCACCGCCCCAGGGTGCTAGCGGCAATGAGCAGTTCTTC.

The chain is built from TRBV3-1 and TRBJ2-1; 8 bases are a match to TRBD2. The V gene's germline CDR1 is LGHDT and CDR2 YNNKEL (reference sequence). The V gene end was trimmed by 5 bases and the J gene end by 6 bases; junction bases not matched to a gene: 9. The CDR3 runs 15 residues. The CDR3 nucleotides read TGTGCCAGCAGCGGTACCACCGGGACTAGCAATGAGCAGTTCTTC. Protein sequence: CASSGTTGTSNEQFF.

This clonotype has at least ten counts. The chain combines TRBV30 with TRBJ1-5; D ambiguous. The CDR3 sequence is 13 residues long. The V gene lost 4 bases and the J gene lost 3 bases, with 10 bases spanning the gap. Per the germline V gene, CDR1 is GTSNPN and CDR2 is SVGIG (reference sequence). CDR3 coding DNA: TGTGCCTGGAATCGGGAGACCAATCAGCCCCAGCATTTT. Translated: CAWNRETNQPQHF.

Of note for this clonotype: A much more abundant neighbour one base away suggests this may be a read error. The chain links TRBV28 to TRBJ1-4; D is unclear. The CDR3 length is 14 residues. CDR1 is MDHEN and CDR2 is SYDVKM in the germline V gene. V was trimmed by 6 bases and J by 4 bases, leaving 12 bases between them. The CDR3 loop reads CASRPSGINEKLFF. DNA for the CDR3: TGTGCCAGCAGACCCAGTGGCATTAATGAAAAACTGTTTTTT.

This clonotype was detected ten times or more. The chain recombines TRBV20-1 with TRBJ2-3; D might be TRBD1 (5 bases). Trimming cost V 4 bases and J 2 bases, with 16 bases left between them. The CDR3 sequence is 15 residues long. Germline V CDR1 and CDR2: DFQATT, SNEGSKA (reference sequence). In DNA form, the CDR3 reads TGCAGTGCTATAAAGGGCCTAGGGGTCACAGATACGCAGTATTTT. This codes for CSAIKGLGVTDTQYF.

This clonotype showed up just a few times. V usage is TRBV15 and J usage is TRBJ1-4, with a possible D match to TRBD1 (5 bases). This CDR3 spans 15 amino acids. CDR1 is LNHNV, CDR2 YYDKDF, per germline (reference sequence). Trimming shortened V by 0 bases and J by 6 bases, and 11 bases separated the two germline ends. The CDR3 spells CATSRDRGGYEKLFF. The DNA for the CDR3 is TGTGCCACCAGCAGAGATAGGGGCGGGTATGAAAAACTGTTTTTT.

In this sample, this clonotype turned up a few times. The rearrangement joins TRBV29-1 to TRBJ2-1; 9 positions agree with TRBD1. The germline CDR1 and CDR2 sequences are SQVTM and ANQGSEA. The CDR3 sequence is 12 residues long. With V trimmed by 7 bases and J by 10 bases, 8 bases remained unmatched. This chain's CDR3 is CSARQGEWEQFF. Here the CDR3 DNA reads TGCAGCGCCAGACAGGGGGAGTGGGAGCAGTTCTTC.

This clonotype has only a few counts. The V call is TRBV6-1, the J call TRBJ1-5; unclear D gene. Germline V gene lookup returns CDR1 MNHNS and CDR2 SASEGT. Trimming took 6 bases from V and 4 from J, leaving 7 bases between them. This CDR3 is 12 amino acids long. Here the CDR3 DNA reads TGTGCCAGCAGCCGTCTAAATCAGCCCCAGCATTTT. This sequence encodes CASSRLNQPQHF.

At least ten counts were recorded for this clonotype. CDR3: CASSPVRQGVYEQYF. The CDR3 region has the DNA TGTGCCAGCAGTCCCGTCCGGCAGGGGGTATACGAGCAGTACTTC. The chain couples TRBV28 to TRBJ2-7, with TRBD1 identical over 7 bases. Germline V CDR1 and CDR2: MDHEN, SYDVKM. V trimming: 5 bases; J trimming: 4 bases; junction bases outside the gene matches: 11. The CDR3 has 15 residues.

This clonotype showed up just a few times. The chain has TRBV6-5 and TRBJ1-6, with a weak D call TRBD1 (6 bases). V dropped 0 bases and J dropped 9 bases, with 12 bases sitting between them. There are 15 residues in the CDR3. Germline V gene sequence: CDR1 MNHEY, CDR2 SVGAGI. The CDR3 here is CASSYSGGAGSPLHF. CDR3 coding DNA: TGTGCCAGCAGTTACTCCGGGGGGGCGGGTTCACCCCTCCACTTT.

In this sample, this clonotype turned up a few times. The chain carries TRBV29-1 and TRBJ2-5; 12 positions agree with TRBD2. CDR1 is SQVTM and CDR2 is ANQGSEA in the germline V gene. After removal of 4 bases from V and 2 bases from J, the junction contained 5 bases not matched to a gene. This CDR3 has 15 residues. This CDR3 is CSVVRTSGVQETQYF. The CDR3 bases are TGCAGCGTTGTTAGGACTAGCGGGGTACAAGAGACCCAGTACTTC. The complete variable domain, with remaining parts taken from reference TRBV29-1 and TRBJ2-5, reads SAVISQKPSRDICQRGTSLTIQCQVDSQVTMMFWYRQQPGQSLTLIATANQGSEATYESGFVIDKFPISRPNLTFSTLTVSNMSPEDSSIYLCSVVRTSGVQETQYFGPGTRLLVL.

This clonotype has at least ten counts. This rearrangement joins TRBV5-1 to TRBJ1-5, with TRBD1 as a possible D gene (6 bases). The V end was cut by 4 bases, the J end by 6 bases, with 17 bases between. The CDR3 runs to 15 residues. Germline CDR1 is SGHRS and CDR2 is YFSETQ. For the CDR3, the DNA is TGCGCCAGCAGCCCGGGGACGGGGGCTGGTCAGCCCCAGCATTTT. This gives the protein CASSPGTGAGQPQHF.

The rearrangement links TRBV27 to TRBJ2-1, with D possibly being TRBD1 (6 bases). V gave up 5 bases and J gave up 6 bases, with 17 bases separating them. This CDR3 region has 15 residues. Germline assignment: CDR1 MNHEY and CDR2 SMNVEV (reference sequence). CDR3 loop: CASSPPGAKSNEQFF. Here the CDR3 DNA reads TGTGCCAGCAGTCCGCCAGGGGCAAAGAGCAATGAGCAGTTCTTC.

This clonotype was recorded many times. The chain joins TRBV28 to TRBJ2-1; 7 bases map to TRBD1. Germline assignment: CDR1 MDHEN and CDR2 SYDVKM. Trimming took 6 bases from V and 4 from J; bases not matched to a gene: 9. CDR3 size: 15 residues. CDR3 residues: CASSPLGTEYNEQFF. The CDR3 DNA follows: TGTGCCAGCAGCCCGCTCGGGACAGAGTACAATGAGCAGTTCTTC.

This clonotype occurred many times. The chain links TRBV6-1 to TRBJ2-7; D remains unclear. V was clipped by 10 bases and J by 5 bases, with 18 bases between them. The CDR3 loop spans 13 amino acids. Germline V gene data show CDR1 as MNHNS and CDR2 as SASEGT. This chain's CDR3 is CATADRGPDEQYF. CDR3 in DNA: TGTGCCACCGCGGACCGAGGTCCCGACGAGCAGTACTTC.

This clonotype was counted a few times. CDR3 bases: TGTGCCAGCAGCTTAGTAGGGGGGCTCGGGAATCAGCCCCAGCATTTT. The encoded protein is CASSLVGGLGNQPQHF. The rearrangement joins TRBV7-2 to TRBJ1-5; the D gene is possibly TRBD1 (6 bases). V was trimmed by 1 base and J by 4 bases, leaving 14 bases between them. In germline, CDR1 is SGHTA, CDR2 FQGNSA. CDR3 length: 16 amino acids.

In this sample, this clonotype turned up a few times. CDR3 DNA sequence: TGTGCCAGTAGTATCGCCGGGACAGCAAAATTTAGCAATCAGCCCCAGCATTTT. Protein: CASSIAGTAKFSNQPQHF. This rearrangement joins TRBV19 to TRBJ1-5; 7 nucleotides match TRBD1. Germline V gene sequence: CDR1 LNHDA, CDR2 SQIVND (reference sequence). The ends lost 3 bases at V and 0 bases at J; junction bases unmatched: 11. CDR3 length: 18 amino acids.